The rows below give T cell receptor beta chains drawn from one sample of a study of post-analysis software for immune sequencing data. Each CDR3 protein gets one entry after TCRdb re-called the PCR reads with MiXCR. The data show roughly 800,000 distinct CDR3 sequences, with 25% to 30% seen just once and under 0.7% held by the top ten. The sequenced sample consisted of blood. The receptors stem from a girl between 10 and 17 years old with multiple sclerosis. The CDR3 runs from the conserved cysteine through the conserved F or W. The D gene is left open where the match is weak. Not all rows give a size; the values are once, few, many and, for expanded clones, a class.

abundance: -
d_gene: -
j_gene: TRBJ1-1
v_gene: TRBV6-5
CDR3aa: CASYRGGLNTEAFF
CDR3nt: TGTGCCAGCTACCGGGGGGGATTGAACACTGAAGCTTTCTTT

abundance: -
d_gene: -
j_gene: TRBJ2-1
v_gene: TRBV27
CDR3aa: CASSFFDKLNNEQFF
CDR3nt: TGTGCCAGCAGTTTCTTCGACAAACTGAACAATGAGCAGTTCTTC

abundance: -
d_gene: TRBD1
j_gene: TRBJ1-4
v_gene: TRBV5-1
CDR3aa: CASSPRTGQDEKLFF
CDR3nt: TGCGCCAGCAGCCCTAGGACAGGGCAGGATGAAAAACTGTTTTTT

abundance: -
d_gene: TRBD1
j_gene: TRBJ1-2
v_gene: TRBV20-1
CDR3aa: CSARRDRGVDGYTF
CDR3nt: TGCAGTGCTAGGCGGGACAGGGGCGTGGATGGCTACACCTTC

abundance: few
d_gene: TRBD2
j_gene: TRBJ2-1
v_gene: TRBV6-5
CDR3aa: CASSRGVEWDEQFF
CDR3nt: TGTGCCAGCTCGCGGGGGGTAGAATGGGATGAGCAGTTCTTC

abundance: few
d_gene: TRBD2
j_gene: TRBJ2-3
v_gene: TRBV20-1
CDR3aa: CSGALAGHTDTQYF
CDR3nt: TGCAGCGGAGCTCTAGCGGGACACACAGATACGCAGTATTTT

abundance: few
d_gene: TRBD1
j_gene: TRBJ2-3
v_gene: TRBV15
CDR3aa: CATSRDQPGQRDTQYF
CDR3nt: TGTGCCACCAGCAGAGACCAACCGGGACAGAGAGATACGCAGTATTTT

abundance: -
d_gene: -
j_gene: TRBJ1-2
v_gene: TRBV2
CDR3aa: CASSRTGSDGYTF
CDR3nt: TGTGCCAGCAGTCGAACAGGGTCGGATGGCTACACCTTC

abundance: few
d_gene: -
j_gene: TRBJ2-7
v_gene: TRBV18
CDR3aa: CASSPFHWTAPYEQYF
CDR3nt: TGTGCCAGCTCACCTTTCCACTGGACGGCCCCCTACGAGCAGTACTTC

abundance: many
d_gene: TRBD2
j_gene: TRBJ2-3
v_gene: TRBV6-5
CDR3aa: CASSPRTSADGTQYF
CDR3nt: TGTGCCAGCAGTCCCCGGACTAGCGCCGACGGTACGCAGTATTTT

abundance: -
d_gene: -
j_gene: TRBJ1-2
v_gene: TRBV24-1
CDR3aa: CATSTERLGYTF
CDR3nt: TGTGCCACCAGTACGGAAAGACTCGGCTACACCTTC

abundance: few
d_gene: TRBD2
j_gene: TRBJ2-1
v_gene: TRBV4-2
CDR3aa: CASSQDLAGGPGDEQFF
CDR3nt: TGTGCCAGCAGCCAAGATCTAGCGGGGGGGCCGGGGGATGAGCAGTTCTTC

abundance: few
d_gene: TRBD2
j_gene: TRBJ2-1
v_gene: TRBV20-1
CDR3aa: CSARGLAVSYNEQFF
CDR3nt: TGCAGTGCTAGAGGACTAGCGGTCTCCTACAATGAGCAGTTCTTC

abundance: few
d_gene: TRBD2
j_gene: TRBJ2-7
v_gene: TRBV7-2
CDR3aa: CASSLALASGVLHEQYF
CDR3nt: TGTGCCAGCAGCTTAGCGCTTGCTAGCGGGGTCCTCCACGAGCAGTACTTC

abundance: few
d_gene: TRBD1
j_gene: TRBJ2-6
v_gene: TRBV2
CDR3aa: CASSFRGPGANVLTF
CDR3nt: TGTGCCAGCAGCTTCAGGGGGCCTGGGGCCAACGTCCTGACTTTC

abundance: few
d_gene: TRBD1
j_gene: TRBJ1-2
v_gene: TRBV2
CDR3aa: CATGTGLDGYTF
CDR3nt: TGTGCCACCGGGACAGGGCTGGACGGCTACACCTTC

abundance: -
d_gene: -
j_gene: TRBJ2-7
v_gene: TRBV11-2
CDR3aa: CASSLTAGAGDEQYF
CDR3nt: TGTGCCAGCAGCTTAACGGCAGGGGCCGGGGACGAGCAGTACTTC

abundance: few
d_gene: -
j_gene: TRBJ1-2
v_gene: TRBV5-1
CDR3aa: CASRPARNYGYTF
CDR3nt: TGCGCCAGCAGGCCAGCCAGGAACTATGGCTACACCTTC

abundance: few
d_gene: -
j_gene: TRBJ2-7
v_gene: TRBV29-1
CDR3aa: CSVEVGPPSSYEQYF
CDR3nt: TGCAGCGTTGAAGTCGGTCCTCCCAGCAGCTACGAGCAGTACTTC

abundance: few
d_gene: -
j_gene: TRBJ2-7
v_gene: TRBV20-1
CDR3aa: CSASRDGAEQYF
CDR3nt: TGCAGTGCTTCCCGGGACGGGGCCGAGCAGTACTTC

abundance: -
d_gene: TRBD2
j_gene: TRBJ2-1
v_gene: TRBV4-1
CDR3aa: CASRGTSGPNEQFF
CDR3nt: TGCGCCAGCAGGGGGACTAGCGGACCCAATGAGCAGTTCTTC

abundance: few
d_gene: -
j_gene: TRBJ2-5
v_gene: TRBV15
CDR3aa: CATSRGPDNSIETQYF
CDR3nt: TGTGCCACCAGCAGAGGGCCGGACAATTCGATCGAGACCCAGTACTTC

abundance: -
d_gene: TRBD1
j_gene: TRBJ1-2
v_gene: TRBV6-1
CDR3aa: CASEGQVYGYTF
CDR3nt: TGTGCCAGCGAGGGACAGGTCTATGGCTACACCTTC

abundance: few
d_gene: -
j_gene: TRBJ2-7
v_gene: TRBV4-3
CDR3aa: CASSQDRAPAYEQYF
CDR3nt: TGCGCCAGCAGCCAAGATCGAGCACCAGCCTACGAGCAGTACTTC

abundance: -
d_gene: TRBD2
j_gene: TRBJ2-2
v_gene: TRBV12-3/TRBV12-4
CDR3aa: CASSFVAGLAAGELFF
CDR3nt: TGTGCCAGCAGTTTCGTCGCGGGACTAGCGGCCGGGGAGCTGTTTTTT

abundance: -
d_gene: -
j_gene: TRBJ2-7
v_gene: TRBV12-3/TRBV12-4
CDR3aa: CASRETQASYEQYF
CDR3nt: TGTGCCAGCAGAGAGACACAGGCCTCCTACGAGCAGTACTTC

abundance: -
d_gene: -
j_gene: TRBJ2-1
v_gene: TRBV9
CDR3aa: CASSVAPGAYNEQFF
CDR3nt: TGTGCCAGCAGCGTAGCTCCCGGGGCCTACAATGAGCAGTTCTTC

abundance: -
d_gene: TRBD2
j_gene: TRBJ2-7
v_gene: TRBV5-1
CDR3aa: CASSFQPGGPSYEQYF
CDR3nt: TGCGCCAGCAGCTTTCAACCGGGGGGTCCCTCCTACGAGCAGTACTTC

abundance: -
d_gene: -
j_gene: TRBJ2-5
v_gene: TRBV29-1
CDR3aa: CSVFSRGETQYF
CDR3nt: TGCAGCGTTTTTTCTAGAGGGGAGACCCAGTACTTC

abundance: -
d_gene: TRBD1
j_gene: TRBJ2-2
v_gene: TRBV3-1
CDR3aa: CASTKRGGVHTGELFF
CDR3nt: TGTGCCAGCACCAAGAGAGGGGGCGTGCACACCGGGGAGCTGTTTTTT

abundance: -
d_gene: TRBD1
j_gene: TRBJ2-1
v_gene: TRBV3-1
CDR3aa: CASSGEDRIFGNEQFF
CDR3nt: TGTGCCAGCAGCGGCGAGGACAGGATCTTTGGTAATGAGCAGTTCTTC

abundance: -
d_gene: -
j_gene: TRBJ2-7
v_gene: TRBV27
CDR3aa: CASSLSQTEGQEQYF
CDR3nt: TGTGCCAGCAGTTTATCTCAAACAGAGGGCCAAGAGCAGTACTTC

abundance: -
d_gene: -
j_gene: TRBJ1-2
v_gene: TRBV13
CDR3aa: CASSLDFGTYGCTF
CDR3nt: TGTGCCAGCAGCTTAGATTTCGGGACTTATGGCTGCACCTTC

abundance: -
d_gene: -
j_gene: TRBJ2-7
v_gene: TRBV6-5
CDR3aa: CASGGRGFRAYEQYF
CDR3nt: TGTGCCAGCGGAGGTAGGGGATTCCGGGCCTACGAGCAGTACTTC

abundance: few
d_gene: -
j_gene: TRBJ2-5
v_gene: TRBV6-5
CDR3aa: CASSYSSLSETQYF
CDR3nt: TGTGCCAGCAGTTACTCGAGTCTGTCCGAGACCCAGTACTTC

abundance: -
d_gene: -
j_gene: TRBJ1-1
v_gene: TRBV20-1
CDR3aa: CSAGIGERAFF
CDR3nt: TGCAGTGCTGGGATCGGGGAACGAGCTTTCTTT

abundance: -
d_gene: -
j_gene: TRBJ1-1
v_gene: TRBV2
CDR3aa: CASSDGFATEAFF
CDR3nt: TGTGCCAGCAGTGACGGGTTCGCCACTGAAGCTTTCTTT

abundance: few
d_gene: -
j_gene: TRBJ2-6
v_gene: TRBV10-3
CDR3aa: CAIMRDGANVLTF
CDR3nt: TGTGCCATCATGAGGGATGGGGCCAACGTCCTGACTTTC

abundance: many
d_gene: -
j_gene: TRBJ2-3
v_gene: TRBV10-1
CDR3aa: CASSDRRDTGTDTQYF
CDR3nt: TGCGCCAGCAGTGACCGCCGAGACACCGGCACAGATACGCAGTATTTT

abundance: -
d_gene: TRBD2
j_gene: TRBJ2-5
v_gene: TRBV6-6
CDR3aa: CASRDPAGGEETQYF
CDR3nt: TGTGCCAGCAGGGATCCGGCGGGGGGAGAAGAGACCCAGTACTTC

abundance: few
d_gene: -
j_gene: TRBJ2-7
v_gene: TRBV7-2
CDR3aa: CASSLDGSSRYYEQYF
CDR3nt: TGTGCCAGCAGCTTAGATGGGTCCTCCCGGTACTACGAGCAGTACTTC

abundance: once
d_gene: TRBD2
j_gene: TRBJ2-3
v_gene: TRBV5-6
CDR3aa: CASSFPGLATDTQYF
CDR3nt: TGTGCCAGCAGCTTCCCGGGACTAGCCACGGATACGCAGTATTTT

abundance: -
d_gene: -
j_gene: TRBJ2-1
v_gene: TRBV7-9
CDR3aa: CASSLSIRSDEQFF
CDR3nt: TGTGCCAGCAGCTTAAGTATCCGGAGCGATGAGCAGTTCTTC

abundance: -
d_gene: TRBD2
j_gene: TRBJ2-1
v_gene: TRBV20-1
CDR3aa: CSAYRLAGGFSSYNEQFF
CDR3nt: TGCAGTGCTTATCGACTAGCGGGGGGGTTTAGCTCCTACAATGAGCAGTTCTTC

abundance: -
d_gene: -
j_gene: TRBJ1-2
v_gene: TRBV13
CDR3aa: CAGSSQGANYGYTF
CDR3nt: TGTGCCGGCAGCTCGCAAGGAGCTAACTATGGCTACACCTTC

abundance: -
d_gene: TRBD2
j_gene: TRBJ2-3
v_gene: TRBV24-1
CDR3aa: CATSAPTSGNTDTQYF
CDR3nt: TGTGCCACCAGTGCCCCTACTAGCGGGAACACAGATACGCAGTATTTT

abundance: once
d_gene: -
j_gene: TRBJ2-7
v_gene: TRBV7-2
CDR3aa: CASSQSGQGREQYF
CDR3nt: TGTGCCAGCAGCCAAAGCGGGCAGGGTCGCGAGCAGTACTTC

abundance: -
d_gene: -
j_gene: TRBJ1-5
v_gene: TRBV4-1
CDR3aa: CASYYPGSNQPQHF
CDR3nt: TGCGCCAGCTACTATCCCGGCAGCAATCAGCCCCAGCATTTT

abundance: once
d_gene: -
j_gene: TRBJ1-6
v_gene: TRBV4-1
CDR3aa: CASSQDPSGSPLHF
CDR3nt: TGCGCAAGCAGCCAAGACCCCTCGGGTTCACCCCTCCACTTT

abundance: -
d_gene: TRBD2
j_gene: TRBJ2-7
v_gene: TRBV5-6
CDR3aa: CASSLWTSGDPYEQYF
CDR3nt: TGTGCCAGCAGCTTGTGGACAAGCGGGGACCCCTACGAGCAGTACTTC

abundance: -
d_gene: -
j_gene: TRBJ2-7
v_gene: TRBV12-3/TRBV12-4
CDR3aa: CASSLGYTEQYF
CDR3nt: TGTGCCAGCAGTTTAGGGTATACGGAGCAGTACTTC

abundance: -
d_gene: -
j_gene: TRBJ2-7
v_gene: TRBV6-2/TRBV6-3
CDR3aa: CASSSSGEQYF
CDR3nt: TGTGCCAGCAGTTCATCTGGTGAGCAGTACTTC

abundance: few
d_gene: -
j_gene: TRBJ2-5
v_gene: TRBV3-1
CDR3aa: CASSQDPDSQETQYF
CDR3nt: TGTGCCAGCAGCCAAGATCCGGACAGCCAAGAGACCCAGTACTTC

abundance: -
d_gene: TRBD1
j_gene: TRBJ2-3
v_gene: TRBV12-3/TRBV12-4
CDR3aa: CASTRLKGEGADTQYF
CDR3nt: TGTGCCAGCACCCGCCTTAAGGGAGAGGGGGCCGATACGCAGTATTTT